Below are 9 T cell receptor beta chains sequenced from a single sample in a study of CD8+CD57+ T cells in acquired aplastic anemia. Genomic DNA acted as the template from which TCR beta VDJ combination and CDR3 sequence profiling were carried out. One entry per CDR3 protein results from TCRdb running MiXCR on the reads. Among 200,000 to 250,000 distinct CDR3 sequences listed, approximately 50% were seen once. It was patients with CD8+CD57+ cell expansion by flow cytometry who were chosen for sequencing. Sequences were obtained from sorted CD4+, CD8+, or CD8+CD57+ T cells (not recorded which) from PBMCs. The receptors come from a human donor with aplastic anemia.

This chain connects TRBV2 to TRBJ1-6, with TRBD1 matching over 7 bases. The ends lost 11 bases at V and 4 bases at J; junction bases unmatched: 11. The CDR3 covers 15 residues. Germline CDR1 and CDR2: SNHLY and FYNNEI. The CDR3 DNA reads as TGTGCCTCCAGCAGCGCGGGACAGTATAATTCACCCCTCCACTTT. Encoded protein: CASSSAGQYNSPLHF. The whole variable domain, filled in from reference TRBV2 and TRBJ1-6, reads EPEVTQTPSHQVTQMGQEVILRCVPISNHLYFYWYRQILGQKVEFLVSFYNNEISEKSEIFDDQFSVERPDGSNFTLKIRSTKLEDSAMYFCASSSAGQYNSPLHFGNGTRLTVT.

This clonotype has a single count. Given a much more abundant clone one base away, this may be a read error. The chain is built from TRBV20-1 and TRBJ2-3; TRBD1 agrees at 7 bases. Per the germline V gene, CDR1 is DFQATT and CDR2 is SNEGSKA (reference sequence). CDR3 length: 15 amino acids. After removal of 2 bases from V and 7 bases from J, the junction contained 12 bases not matched to a gene. The CDR3 coding sequence is TGCAGTGCTAGACCCCCACAGGGGCCCTCCTATACGCAGTATTTT. This encodes CSARPPQGPSYTQYF.

This chain uses TRBV15 with TRBJ1-4; D may be TRBD1 (5 bases). This CDR3 has 15 amino acids. V lost 0 bases, J lost 6 bases, and 11 bases lay in between. Germline CDR1 reads LNHNV; CDR2 reads YYDKDF (reference sequence). CDR3 sequence (DNA): TGTGCCACCAGCAGAGATAAGAGGGGTTATGAAAAACTGTTTTTT. Translation: CATSRDKRGYEKLFF.

This clonotype was observed a single time. The junction and the germline gene differ at one end; a read error may be behind it. V usage is TRBV10-3 and J usage is TRBJ1-1; the D gene is possibly TRBD1 (6 bases). This CDR3 is built from 15 residues. Germline V CDR1 and CDR2: ENHRY, SYGVKD. CDR3 sequence (DNA): TGTGCCAGCAGTTACTCTTGGACAGCCAACACTGAGACTTTCTTT. Amino acid sequence: CASSYSWTANTETFF.

This clonotype appeared a few times. A much larger clonotype is one base distant, so this may be a read error. This chain connects TRBV2 to TRBJ2-7; D perhaps matches TRBD1 (6 bases). This CDR3 is built from 15 residues. V was pared by 3 bases and J by 7 bases, with 19 bases between. Germline CDR1 and CDR2: SNHLY and FYNNEI. The chain's CDR3 is CASSEGAAESREQYF. The CDR3 coding sequence is TGTGCCAGCAGTGAGGGGGCTGCGGAATCCCGTGAGCAGTACTTC. Drawing the rest from reference TRBV2 and TRBJ2-7, the complete variable domain is EPEVTQTPSHQVTQMGQEVILRCVPISNHLYFYWYRQILGQKVEFLVSFYNNEISEKSEIFDDQFSVERPDGSNFTLKIRSTKLEDSAMYFCASSEGAAESREQYFGPGTRLTVT.

This clonotype was observed at least ten times. The chain links TRBV2 to TRBJ2-5; 8 bases fit TRBD2. Germline values: CDR1 SNHLY, CDR2 FYNNEI. There are 14 residues in the CDR3. With 3 bases clipped from V and 3 bases from J, the junction kept 3 bases outside the gene matches. The CDR3 DNA reads TGTGCCAGCAGTGAGAGAGCGGGAGAAGAGACCCAGTACTTC. Residues: CASSERAGEETQYF.

The CDR3 coding sequence is TGTGCCAGCAGCTCGCTAGCGTTGACAGATACGCAGTATTTT. Translation gives CASSSLALTDTQYF. The chain joins TRBV7-9 to TRBJ2-3; tentatively, D is TRBD2 (6 bases). Germline CDR1 reads SEHNR; CDR2 reads FQNEAQ (reference sequence). V lost 4 bases and J 3 bases, leaving 11 bases between the germline ends. The CDR3 has 14 amino acids.

This clonotype was seen only a few times. J is TRBJ2-3 and V is TRBV15; 8 nucleotides match TRBD2. This CDR3 has 16 residues. J gave up 0 bases and V 0 bases, and 2 bases lay outside the gene matches. CDR1 and CDR2 from the germline V gene are LNHNV and YYDKDF (reference sequence). The CDR3 sequence is CATSRDPSGSTDTQYF. As DNA, the CDR3 is TGTGCCACCAGCAGAGATCCTAGCGGGAGCACAGATACGCAGTATTTT.

The sample holds a few counts of this clonotype. The CDR3 here is CAWSETQGAKAFF. The CDR3 region has the DNA TGTGCCTGGAGTGAAACCCAGGGGGCTAAGGCTTTCTTT. The chain couples TRBV30 to TRBJ1-1; 8 bases agree with TRBD1. CDR1 GTSNPN and CDR2 SVGIG come from the germline V gene (reference sequence). This CDR3 region has 13 residues. J gave up 11 bases and V 1 base, and 9 bases lay outside the gene matches.